These T cell receptor beta chains were read from a single sample in a study of blood T cell repertoires in COVID-19. This table comes from immunoSEQ multiplex PCR, and its TCRdb copy is limited to in-frame clones, with some not included. The sample lists around 60,000 clones, about 89% seen once, with about 13% in the top ten. Sample: peripheral blood. These receptors were collected from a woman aged 55-70 years with active COVID-19. The conserved cysteine and the conserved F or W are not part of the CDR3 here. Fields, in order: V gene, D gene, J gene, CDR3 protein. The D gene is left open where the match is weak.

TRBV4-3	TRBD2	TRBJ2-1	ASSQDPSGGAYNEQF
TRBV6-2/TRBV6-3	TRBD2	TRBJ2-1	ASSLAGASYNEQF
TRBV7-2	TRBD1	TRBJ1-2	ASSRDRGANYGYT
TRBV7-2	-	TRBJ2-5	ASRLWGGGETQY
TRBV7-3	-	TRBJ2-3	ASSPSTDTQY
TRBV15	-	TRBJ2-1	ATSPGERGEQF
TRBV6-6	-	TRBJ2-1	ASVPGGTRYNEQF
TRBV4-3	-	TRBJ1-2	ASSISRNYGYT
TRBV3-1/TRBV3-2	-	TRBJ2-5	ASSHRGMGETQY
TRBV19	TRBD2	TRBJ2-3	ASSIRGGGPTETQY
TRBV5-4	-	TRBJ2-1	ATRSGSELNNEQF
TRBV7-8	-	TRBJ2-1	ASSLGMIRVQRSSYNEQF
TRBV15	TRBD2	TRBJ2-1	ATSRGERGGYNEQF
TRBV19	TRBD1	TRBJ2-5	ASSVQGAETQY
TRBV2	TRBD1	TRBJ2-7	ASSRDRGGEQY
TRBV7-3	TRBD2	TRBJ2-1	ASSLAGGSNEQF
TRBV5-4	-	TRBJ2-3	ASSLGGDTQY
TRBV11-2	TRBD2	TRBJ2-1	ASSEGLAGVYEQF
TRBV19	-	TRBJ2-5	ASSVGLRETQY
TRBV29-1	TRBD1	TRBJ2-5	SVAVTGQETQY
TRBV11-3	-	TRBJ2-3	ASSFGVADTQY
TRBV5-1	-	TRBJ1-1	ASSLANTEAF
TRBV20-1	-	TRBJ1-1	SARDQKEAF
TRBV9	-	TRBJ2-5	ASSVSVGDGETQY
TRBV19	-	TRBJ2-3	ASSIMGAPTDTQY
TRBV7-9	TRBD2	TRBJ2-1	ASSSWTSGANEQF